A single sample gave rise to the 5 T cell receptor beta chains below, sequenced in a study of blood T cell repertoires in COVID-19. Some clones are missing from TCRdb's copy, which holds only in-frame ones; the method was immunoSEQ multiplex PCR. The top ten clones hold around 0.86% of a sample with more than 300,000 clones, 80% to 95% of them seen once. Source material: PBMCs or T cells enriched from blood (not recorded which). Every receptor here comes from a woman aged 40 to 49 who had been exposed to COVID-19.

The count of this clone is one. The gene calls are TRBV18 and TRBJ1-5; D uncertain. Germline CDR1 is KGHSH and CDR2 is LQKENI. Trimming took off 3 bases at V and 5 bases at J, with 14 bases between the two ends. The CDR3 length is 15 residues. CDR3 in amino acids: CASSPGVIADQPQHF. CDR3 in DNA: TGTGCCAGCTCACCTGGGGTTATAGCGGATCAGCCCCAGCATTTT.

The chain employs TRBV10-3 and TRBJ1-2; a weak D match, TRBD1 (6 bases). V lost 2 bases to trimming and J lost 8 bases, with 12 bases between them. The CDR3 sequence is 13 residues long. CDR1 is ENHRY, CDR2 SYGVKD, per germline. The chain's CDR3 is CAISEGGPVGYTF. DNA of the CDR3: TGTGCCATCAGTGAGGGGGGCCCCGTGGGCTACACCTTC.

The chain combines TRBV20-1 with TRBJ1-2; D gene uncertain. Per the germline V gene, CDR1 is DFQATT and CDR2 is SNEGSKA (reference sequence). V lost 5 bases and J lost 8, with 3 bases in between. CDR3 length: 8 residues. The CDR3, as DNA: TGCAGTGCTCTCGGCTACACCTTC. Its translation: CSALGYTF.

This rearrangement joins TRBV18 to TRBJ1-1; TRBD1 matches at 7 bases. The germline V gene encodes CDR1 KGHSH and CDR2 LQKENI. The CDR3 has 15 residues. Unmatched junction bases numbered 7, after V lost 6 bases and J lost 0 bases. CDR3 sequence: CASSSTGTLNTEAFF. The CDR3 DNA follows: TGTGCCAGCTCGTCGACAGGGACATTGAACACTGAAGCTTTCTTT. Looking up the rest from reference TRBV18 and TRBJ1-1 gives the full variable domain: NAGVMQNPRHLVRRRGQEARLRCSPMKGHSHVYWYRQLPEEGLKFMVYLQKENIIDESGMPKERFSAEFPKEGPSILRIQQVVRGDSAAYFCASSSTGTLNTEAFFGQGTRLTVV.

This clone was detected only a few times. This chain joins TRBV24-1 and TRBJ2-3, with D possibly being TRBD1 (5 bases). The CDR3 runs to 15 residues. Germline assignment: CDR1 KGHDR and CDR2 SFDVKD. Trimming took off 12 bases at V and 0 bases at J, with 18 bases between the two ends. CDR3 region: CAPKDTSLSTDTQYF. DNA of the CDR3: TGTGCCCCCAAGGACACAAGTCTTAGCACAGATACGCAGTATTTT.